A single sample gave rise to the 21 T cell receptor beta chains below, sequenced in a study of cytomegalovirus exposure and HLA in healthy donors. Vbeta (60) and Jbeta (13) primers were used in the PCR. Measured with immunoSEQ multiplex PCR; TCRdb has only the in-frame clones, and not every one. The data show approximately 140,000 clones, around 77% seen once. The source material was PBMCs. Receptors were obtained from a man aged 25-45 years in good health and CMV-seronegative.

A single count supports this clone. The J gene is TRBJ2-5, the V gene TRBV5-1; 7 nucleotides match TRBD1. V shed 4 bases and J 2 bases; nucleotides not matched to a gene: 8. The CDR3 covers 15 residues. The germline gives CDR1 SGHRS, CDR2 YFSETQ. CDR3 region: CASSIQGLSQETQYF. The CDR3 nucleotides are TGCGCCAGCAGCATACAGGGGCTTTCACAAGAGACCCAGTACTTC.

In the case of this clone: The junction shows a germline mismatch at one end, possibly a read error. This chain links TRBV7-9 with TRBJ1-2, with D uncertain. The CDR3 covers 10 residues. The germline V gene encodes CDR1 SEHNR and CDR2 FQNEAQ (reference sequence). CDR3 nucleotides: TGTGCCAGCAGCTTAGCCCAGGACTCCTTC. As protein: CASSLAQDSF.

The rearrangement uses TRBV6-6 and TRBJ2-7; 7 bases are shared with TRBD1. CDR3 length equals 13 residues. V was pared by 6 bases and J by 3 bases, with 5 bases of the junction left unmatched. Germline CDR1 reads MNHNY; CDR2 reads SVGAGI (reference sequence). CDR3 nucleotide sequence: TGTGCCAGCAGGGGGGACAGATTCTACGAGCAGTACTTC. This translates into CASRGDRFYEQYF.

The rearrangement links TRBV28 to TRBJ1-2; 7 positions match TRBD1. The V gene end was trimmed by 5 bases and the J gene end by 4 bases; junction bases not matched to a gene: 7. This CDR3 has 14 residues. Looked up from germline, CDR1 is MDHEN and CDR2 is SYDVKM. DNA for the CDR3: TGTGCCAGCAGTGCAAACAGGGGACGCTATGGCTACACCTTC. Its translation: CASSANRGRYGYTF.

Concerning this clone itself: At one end the junction does not follow the germline gene, possibly because of a read error. The V call is TRBV2, the J call TRBJ1-5; unclear D gene. Germline V gene sequence: CDR1 SNHLY, CDR2 FYNNEI. This CDR3 comprises 14 residues. The CDR3 nucleotides read TGTGCCAGCAGTGACAGTGTTAGCAATCAGCCCCAGAATTTT. Encoded protein: CASSDSVSNQPQNF.

This chain uses TRBV2 with TRBJ2-2; perhaps TRBD1 as D (6 bases). Germline V gene lookup returns CDR1 SNHLY and CDR2 FYNNEI. The CDR3 runs 15 residues. Trimming removed 6 bases from V and 4 bases from J, with 15 bases in between. DNA for the CDR3: TGTGCCAGCAGGGTACAGGGAGTAAGCACCGGGGAGCTGTTTTTT. Translation: CASRVQGVSTGELFF.

This chain connects TRBV18 to TRBJ2-1; 12 nucleotides agree with TRBD2. Unmatched junction bases numbered 12, after V lost 1 base and J lost 8 bases. In germline, CDR1 is KGHSH, CDR2 LQKENI. This CDR3 is 18 amino acids long. The CDR3 nucleotides read TGTGCCAGCTCACCACTTCCCCAACCTAGCGGGAGGGCCCATGAGCAGTTCTTC. It yields the protein CASSPLPQPSGRAHEQFF.

This clone showed up just a few times. This chain joins TRBV6-5 and TRBJ1-1, with 9 bases aligning to TRBD1. The CDR3 is 13 amino acids. Trimming removed 7 bases from V and 4 bases from J; junction bases left unmatched: 4. The V gene's germline CDR1 is MNHEY and CDR2 SVGAGI. The CDR3 protein is CASINRGLTEAFF. The CDR3 DNA reads TGTGCCAGCATTAACAGGGGGCTCACTGAAGCTTTCTTT.

This clone was seen a handful of times. The chain uses TRBV27 and TRBJ1-4; 10 bases agree with TRBD1. CDR1 and CDR2 from the germline V gene are MNHEY and SMNVEV (reference sequence). CDR3 length: 16 residues. V was pared by 3 bases and J by 8 bases, with 9 bases of the junction left unmatched. This CDR3 is CASSFRDRGRGEKLFF. CDR3 nucleotide sequence: TGTGCCAGCAGTTTCCGGGACAGGGGTCGTGGCGAAAAACTGTTTTTT.

Only one count was recorded for this clone. The chain joins TRBV15 to TRBJ1-4; TRBD1 matches at 7 bases. CDR3 length: 15 amino acids. V was pared by 3 bases and J by 5 bases, with 6 bases of the junction left unmatched. Germline V gene sequence: CDR1 LNHNV, CDR2 YYDKDF (reference sequence). CDR3 region: CATSRGTENNEKLFF. In nucleotides, the CDR3 is TGTGCCACCAGCAGGGGGACAGAGAACAATGAAAAACTGTTTTTT.

The rearrangement links TRBV19 to TRBJ2-3; TRBD2 matches at 9 bases. The CDR3 length is 13 residues. Germline loops: CDR1 LNHDA, CDR2 SQIVND (reference sequence). With V trimmed by 7 bases and J by 8 bases, 7 bases remained unmatched. CDR3: CASMVAGVGTQYF. DNA of the CDR3: TGTGCCAGTATGGTAGCGGGAGTCGGTACGCAGTATTTT.

This sequence joins TRBV4-1 and TRBJ2-7; possibly TRBD1 for D (6 bases). This CDR3 is built from 15 residues. Deletions cut 5 bases from V and 2 bases from J, with 16 bases between. The germline gives CDR1 MGHRA, CDR2 YSYEKL. For the CDR3, the DNA is TGCGCCAGCAGCAGCTTTTCAGGGGCTACCTACGAGCAGTACTTC. This gives the protein CASSSFSGATYEQYF.

As concerns this clone: At one boundary the junction diverges from the germline segment, which might be a read error. The chain links TRBV5-6 to TRBJ1-5; D may be TRBD1 (5 bases). Germline V gene data show CDR1 as SGHDT and CDR2 as YYEEEE. This CDR3 comprises 14 residues. The CDR3 bases are TGTGCCAGCAGCTTGATAACGGGGGTTGGGCCCCAGAATTTT. Translated: CASSLITGVGPQNF.

The chain uses TRBV7-2 and TRBJ1-1; TRBD1 might be the D (6 bases). The CDR3 extends over 15 amino acids. V shed 5 bases and J shed 4 bases, with 17 bases lying between them. Germline V gives CDR1 SGHTA, CDR2 FQGNSA. CDR3 nucleotide sequence: TGTGCCAGCAGCCCGTTACAGGGTCGGAGCACTGAAGCTTTCTTT. Its translation: CASSPLQGRSTEAFF.

The genes are TRBV10-3 and TRBJ2-1, with 10 bases aligning to TRBD2. The ends lost 9 bases at V and 0 bases at J; junction bases unmatched: 5. This CDR3 region has 15 residues. Per the germline V gene, CDR1 is ENHRY and CDR2 is SYGVKD. The CDR3 sequence is CAMGASGGSYNEQFF. The CDR3 DNA reads TGTGCCATGGGCGCTAGCGGGGGCTCCTACAATGAGCAGTTCTTC.

The chain's CDR3 is CASSGFQGFDSPLHF. CDR3 nucleotides: TGTGCCAGCAGCGGATTTCAGGGTTTCGATTCACCCCTCCACTTT. The rearrangement links TRBV11-2 to TRBJ1-6, with a weak D call TRBD1 (5 bases). The V end was cut by 5 bases, the J end by 8 bases, with 16 bases between. Germline CDR1 SGHAT, CDR2 FQNNGV. The CDR3 runs to 15 residues.

This sequence joins TRBV5-4 and TRBJ2-2; D might be TRBD1 (6 bases). V gave up 1 base and J gave up 5 bases, with 9 bases separating them. CDR1 SGHNT and CDR2 YYREEE come from the germline V gene (reference sequence). There are 14 residues in the CDR3. The CDR3 here is CASSLQGTTGELFF. CDR3 sequence (DNA): TGTGCCAGCAGCTTGCAAGGGACAACCGGGGAGCTGTTTTTT.

The J gene is TRBJ2-7, the V gene TRBV2; maybe TRBD2 (6 bases). The V and J ends lost 4 bases and 1 base respectively, with 20 bases between them. CDR1 and CDR2 (germline): SNHLY, FYNNEI. The CDR3 consists of 17 residues. The CDR3 DNA follows: TGTGCCAGCAGTGTAAGTTCGGTGGGACGGGAGTCCTACGAGCAGTACTTC. This translates into CASSVSSVGRESYEQYF.

The rearrangement uses TRBV10-3 and TRBJ2-1; 9 positions agree with TRBD2. Per germline, CDR1 ENHRY and CDR2 SYGVKD. There are 16 residues in the CDR3. With 10 bases clipped from V and 5 bases from J, the junction kept 15 bases outside the gene matches. The CDR3 region has the DNA TGTGCCACTACGCCTCGCGCGGGAGGGGAACACAATGAGCAGTTCTTC. Amino acids: CATTPRAGGEHNEQFF.

This clone was seen a handful of times. This rearrangement joins TRBV11-1 to TRBJ2-5; a possible D gene is TRBD2 (6 bases). The J call is doubtful: the DNA matches TRBJ2-7 better. The CDR3 has 14 residues. The germline gives CDR1 SGHAT, CDR2 FQDESV (reference sequence). The CDR3 reads CASSLTLEGREQYF. CDR3 bases: TGTGCCAGCAGCTTAACTTTGGAGGGCCGCGAGCAGTACTTC.

V gene TRBV19 combines with J gene TRBJ2-7; possible D gene TRBD2, 5 bases. Germline assignment: CDR1 LNHDA and CDR2 SQIVND (reference sequence). V gave up 5 bases and J gave up 0 bases, with 17 bases separating them. The CDR3 length is 16 residues. This chain's CDR3 is CASSDSDSRSSYEQYF. In DNA form, the CDR3 reads TGTGCCAGTAGTGATTCGGACTCTAGGAGCTCCTACGAGCAGTACTTC.